The clone carrying this T cell receptor (beta chain) was recorded only once. No antigen is known for it. Sequencing of cultured CD4+ T cell DNA used the Oncomine TCR Beta short-read assay. TCRdb called the PCR reads again in MiXCR, with one record for every CDR3 protein. Among 15,000 or so distinct CDR3 sequences listed, 57% were seen once. Stated treatment: approximately 9-day PBMC culture with coronavirus spike peptide pools or control peptides (ViraFEST assay). ViraFEST stimulated the growth of antigen-specific T cells using peptide pools and subsequently profiled their TCRs by sequencing. The data originate from a study of vaccination and CD4 T cells after COVID-19. At the level of the study: From HCoV-229E, HCoV-OC43, HCoV-NL63 and SARS-CoV-2, overlapping spike peptides were used to stimulate the cells.

V lost 2 bases to trimming and J lost 7 bases, with 14 bases between them. The CDR3 runs to 15 residues. From germline, CDR1 is MNHEY and CDR2 SVGAGI. Material for sequencing was CD4+ T cells from blood, cultured in vitro. The TCR comes from a human donor who had recovered from COVID-19. The V and J genes are TRBV6-5 and TRBJ1-4; D is ambiguous. This CDR3 is CASSYPGRGPEKLFF. The CDR3 nucleotides are TGTGCCAGCAGTTACCCCGGCCGGGGTCCTGAAAAACTGTTTTTT.